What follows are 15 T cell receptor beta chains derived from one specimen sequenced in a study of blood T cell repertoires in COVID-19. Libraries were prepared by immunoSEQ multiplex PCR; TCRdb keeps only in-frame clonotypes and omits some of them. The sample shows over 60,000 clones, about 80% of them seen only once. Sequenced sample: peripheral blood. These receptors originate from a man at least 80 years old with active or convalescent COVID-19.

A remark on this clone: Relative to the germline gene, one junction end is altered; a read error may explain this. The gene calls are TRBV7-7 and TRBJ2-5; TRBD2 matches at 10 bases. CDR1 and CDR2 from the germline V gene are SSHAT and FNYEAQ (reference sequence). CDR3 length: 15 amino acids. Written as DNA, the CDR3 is TGTGCTAGCAGCTTAATCGGGACTAGCGAAGAGACCCAGTACTTC. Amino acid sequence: CASSLIGTSEETQYF.

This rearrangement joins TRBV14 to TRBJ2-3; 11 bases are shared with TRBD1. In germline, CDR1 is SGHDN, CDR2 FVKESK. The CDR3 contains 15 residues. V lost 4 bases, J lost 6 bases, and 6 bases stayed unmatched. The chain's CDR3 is CASSPRTGGKDTQYF. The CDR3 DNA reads TGTGCCAGCAGCCCAAGGACAGGGGGCAAGGATACGCAGTATTTT.

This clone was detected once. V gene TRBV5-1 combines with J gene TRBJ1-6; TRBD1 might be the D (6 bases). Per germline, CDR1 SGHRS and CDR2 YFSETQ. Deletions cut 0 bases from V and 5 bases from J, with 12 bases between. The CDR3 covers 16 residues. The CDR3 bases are TGCGCCAGCAGCTTGGCCCCAGGGGAAAATAATTCACCCCTCCACTTT. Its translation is CASSLAPGENNSPLHF.

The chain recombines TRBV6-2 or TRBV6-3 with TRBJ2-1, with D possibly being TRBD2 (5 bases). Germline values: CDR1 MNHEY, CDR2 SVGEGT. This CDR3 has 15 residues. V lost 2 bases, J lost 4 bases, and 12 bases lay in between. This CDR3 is CASSYVASPYNEQFF. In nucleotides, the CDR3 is TGTGCCAGCAGTTACGTAGCGAGTCCTTACAATGAGCAGTTCTTC.

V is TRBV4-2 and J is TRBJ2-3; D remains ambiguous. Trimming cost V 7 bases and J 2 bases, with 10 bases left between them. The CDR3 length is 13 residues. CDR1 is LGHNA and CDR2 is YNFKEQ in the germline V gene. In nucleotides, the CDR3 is TGTGCCAGCACAGTAAGCACCACAGATACGCAGTATTTT. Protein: CASTVSTTDTQYF.

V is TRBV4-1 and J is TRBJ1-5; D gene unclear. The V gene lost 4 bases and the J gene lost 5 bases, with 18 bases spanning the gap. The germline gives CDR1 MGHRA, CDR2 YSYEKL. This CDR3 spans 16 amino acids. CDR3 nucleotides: TGCGCCAGCAGCCCGCTGTCCGGAAGGAGCCATCAGCCCCAGCATTTT. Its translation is CASSPLSGRSHQPQHF.

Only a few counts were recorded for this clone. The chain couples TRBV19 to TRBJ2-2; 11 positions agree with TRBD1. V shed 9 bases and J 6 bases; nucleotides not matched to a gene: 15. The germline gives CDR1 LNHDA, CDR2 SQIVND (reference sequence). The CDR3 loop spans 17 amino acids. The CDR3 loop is CASSKAGTGGVPGELFF. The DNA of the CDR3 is TGTGCCAGCAGCAAAGCCGGGACAGGGGGGGTCCCCGGGGAGCTGTTTTTT.

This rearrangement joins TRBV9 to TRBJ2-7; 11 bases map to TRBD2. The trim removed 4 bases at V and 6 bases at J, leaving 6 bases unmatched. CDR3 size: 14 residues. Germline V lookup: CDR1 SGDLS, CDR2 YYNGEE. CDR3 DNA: TGTGCCAGCAGCACCGGGACTAGCGGTAGCGAGCAGTACTTC. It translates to CASSTGTSGSEQYF.

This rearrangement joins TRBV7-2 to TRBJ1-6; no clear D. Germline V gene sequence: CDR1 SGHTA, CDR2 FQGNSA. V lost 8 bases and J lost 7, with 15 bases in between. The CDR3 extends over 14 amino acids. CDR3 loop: CASARRAANSPLHF. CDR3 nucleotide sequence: TGTGCCAGCGCCCGGAGGGCAGCAAATTCACCCCTCCACTTT.

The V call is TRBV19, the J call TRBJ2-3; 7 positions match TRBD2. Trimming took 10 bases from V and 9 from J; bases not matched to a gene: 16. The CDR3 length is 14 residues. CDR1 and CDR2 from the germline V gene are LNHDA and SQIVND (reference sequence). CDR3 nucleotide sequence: TGTGCCACCAAGCGGGGCGGGGGTGAGAGGACGCAGTATTTT. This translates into CATKRGGGERTQYF.

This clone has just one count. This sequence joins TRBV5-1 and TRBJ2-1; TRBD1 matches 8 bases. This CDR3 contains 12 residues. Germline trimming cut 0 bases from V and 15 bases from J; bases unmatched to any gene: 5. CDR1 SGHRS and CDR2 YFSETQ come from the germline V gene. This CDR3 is CASSLEGTGGFF. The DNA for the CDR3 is TGCGCCAGCAGCTTGGAGGGGACAGGTGGGTTCTTC.

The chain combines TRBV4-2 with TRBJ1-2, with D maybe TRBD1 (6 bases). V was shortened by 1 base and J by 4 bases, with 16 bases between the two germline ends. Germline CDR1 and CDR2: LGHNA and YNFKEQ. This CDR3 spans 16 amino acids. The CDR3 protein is CASSQGDGGLGYGYTF. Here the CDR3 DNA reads TGTGCCAGCAGCCAAGGGGATGGGGGCCTCGGCTATGGCTACACCTTC.

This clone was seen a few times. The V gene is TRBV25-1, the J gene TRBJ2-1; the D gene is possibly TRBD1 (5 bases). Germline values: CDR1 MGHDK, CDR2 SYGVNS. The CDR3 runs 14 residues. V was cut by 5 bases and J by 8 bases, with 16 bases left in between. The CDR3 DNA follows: TGTGCCAGCAGTTTCAACAGACAGACGGATGAGCAGTTCTTC. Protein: CASSFNRQTDEQFF.

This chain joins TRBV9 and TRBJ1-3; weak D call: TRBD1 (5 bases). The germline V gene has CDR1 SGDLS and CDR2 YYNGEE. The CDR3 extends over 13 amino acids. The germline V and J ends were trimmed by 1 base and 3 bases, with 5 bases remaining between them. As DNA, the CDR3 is TGTGCCAGCAGCGTACAGGGTGGAAACACCATATATTTT. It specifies CASSVQGGNTIYF.

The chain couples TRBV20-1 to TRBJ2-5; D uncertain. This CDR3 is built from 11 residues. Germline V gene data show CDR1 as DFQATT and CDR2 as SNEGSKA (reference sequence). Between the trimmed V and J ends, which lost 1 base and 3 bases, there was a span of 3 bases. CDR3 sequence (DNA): TGCAGTGCTAGAGCGGAAGAGACCCAGTACTTC. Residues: CSARAEETQYF.